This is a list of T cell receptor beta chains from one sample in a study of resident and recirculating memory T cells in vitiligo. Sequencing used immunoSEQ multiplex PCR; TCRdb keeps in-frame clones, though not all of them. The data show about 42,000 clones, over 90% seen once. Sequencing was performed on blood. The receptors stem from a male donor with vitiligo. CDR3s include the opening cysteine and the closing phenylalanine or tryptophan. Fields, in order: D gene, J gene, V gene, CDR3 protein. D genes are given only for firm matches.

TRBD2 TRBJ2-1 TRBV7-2 CASSLSRGGLNEQFF
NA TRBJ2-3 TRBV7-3 CASSLRGGSTDTQYF
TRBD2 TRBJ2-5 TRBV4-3 CASSQLAGGPETQYF
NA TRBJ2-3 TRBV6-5 CASSYRDGRDTQYF
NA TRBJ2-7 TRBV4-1 CASSHGGSYEQYF
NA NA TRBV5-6 CASSAGPTVAYEQYF
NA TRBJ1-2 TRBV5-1 CASSLVGSRNGYTF
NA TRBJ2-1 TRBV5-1 CASSFGAGAYNEQFF
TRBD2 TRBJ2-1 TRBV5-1 CASRTSGEHNEQFF
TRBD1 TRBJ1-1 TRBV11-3 CASSLGTGTEAFF
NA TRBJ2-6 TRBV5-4 CASSLVLGQFSGANVLTF